The rows below give T cell receptor beta chains drawn from one sample of a study of T cells in Graves' hyperthyroidism and ophthalmopathy. MiXCR was run by TCRdb on the multiplex PCR reads, yielding one entry per CDR3 protein. Among roughly 380,000 distinct CDR3 sequences listed, more than 11% were seen once. The sequencing sample was made of blood. These receptors were collected from a woman aged 60-75 years with Graves' hyperthyroidism. Each CDR3 is given with its conserved first and last residue. Each record gives: D gene, V gene, J gene, clone size, CDR3 DNA, CDR3 protein. A D gene is named only where the DNA matches it firmly. Expanded clones are given a class, and other clones once, few, many or no size at all.

>NA|TRBV4-1|TRBJ2-7|once
TGCGCCAGCAGCCAAGGCAAGGAGGGGGGATACGAGCAGTACTTC
CASSQGKEGGYEQYF
>NA|TRBV30|TRBJ2-2|once
TGTGCCTGCAGAGGGAAAAGGGGCACCGGGGAGCTGTTTTTT
CACRGKRGTGELFF
>TRBD2|TRBV7-3|TRBJ2-1|NA
TGTGCCAGCAGCTTCGGGGGGACTTTGAGTGAGCAGTTCTTC
CASSFGGTLSEQFF
>TRBD2|TRBV6-2/TRBV6-3|TRBJ2-7|NA
TGTGCCAGCAGTTACTCGCGGGGACTAGCGGGTATCTCCTACGAGCAGTACTTC
CASSYSRGLAGISYEQYF
>NA|TRBV11-2|TRBJ2-7|many
TGTGCCAGCAGCTTAGGGGGCTCAATGAGCTACGAGCAGTACTTC
CASSLGGSMSYEQYF
>TRBD2|TRBV3-1|TRBJ2-3|once
TGTGCCAGCAGCCACGGGGGGGGCGATACAGATACGCAGTATTTT
CASSHGGGDTDTQYF
>NA|TRBV7-9|TRBJ2-5|NA
TGTGCCAGCAGCTTATCACATTATAACCAAGAGACCCAGTACTTC
CASSLSHYNQETQYF
>TRBD1|TRBV11-3|TRBJ2-6|NA
TGTGCCAGCAGACGACAGGGGGGCACTGGGGCCAACGTCCTGACTTTC
CASRRQGGTGANVLTF
>TRBD2|TRBV7-8|TRBJ2-1|many
TGTGCCAGCAGCTTAGGCGGGAGGTCCCACAATGAGCAGTTCTTC
CASSLGGRSHNEQFF
>NA|TRBV3-1|TRBJ2-1|many
TGTGCCAGCAGCCAAGATATGCTAGCCCACAATGAGCAGTTCTTC
CASSQDMLAHNEQFF
>NA|TRBV12-3/TRBV12-4|TRBJ1-3|NA
TGTGCCAGCAGTTTTTCCTCCGGAGGAAACACCATATATTTT
CASSFSSGGNTIYF
>TRBD2|TRBV6-1|TRBJ2-4|few
TGTGCCAGCATTAATACTCCGGGAGGAGGGAAGGGAGCCAAAAACATTCAGTACTTC
CASINTPGGGKGAKNIQYF
>TRBD1|TRBV19|TRBJ1-5|NA
TGTGCCAGTAGTATATCCCCCTCGGGCAGGGGGCATCAGCCCCAGCATTTT
CASSISPSGRGHQPQHF
>NA|TRBV11-3|TRBJ1-1|many
TGTGCCAGCAGAGACCGTTATGAAGCTTTCTTT
CASRDRYEAFF
>NA|TRBV6-1|TRBJ2-2|NA
TGTGCCAGCACCCACGGGAACACCGGGGAGCTGTTTTTT
CASTHGNTGELFF
>NA|TRBV14|TRBJ2-4|many
TGTGCCAGCAGCCCTAGGTGGGGCCAAGACATTCAGTACTTC
CASSPRWGQDIQYF
>TRBD1|TRBV28|TRBJ2-1|many
TGTGCCAGCAGTCCCTGGACAGGGTCCGGCAAGCGGTACAATGAGCAGTTCTTC
CASSPWTGSGKRYNEQFF
>TRBD2|TRBV7-2|TRBJ2-6|NA
TGTGCCAGCAGCTTAAACCAGCTAGCGGGAGGGCCTGGGGCCAACGTCCTGACTTTC
CASSLNQLAGGPGANVLTF
>NA|TRBV19|TRBJ2-2|NA
TGTGCCAGTAGTATACTTCGTTTGAGACCAGGGGAGCTGTTTTTT
CASSILRLRPGELFF